The present TCR beta chain was sequenced within a study of PD-1 blockade in classical Hodgkin lymphoma. Some clones are missing from TCRdb's copy, which holds only in-frame ones; the method was immunoSEQ multiplex PCR. Among about 5,000 clones, 86% were seen once, and the ten largest hold 20% to 25%. On this clone itself: Its matching antigen is unknown. The same CDR3 is also encoded by other DNA sequences in this sample.

Study outcomes and limitations: Causes of the repertoire differences remain undefined, possibly disease activity or prior therapy.

Trimming removed 5 bases at V and 1 base at J, with 9 bases between. CDR1 MGHDK and CDR2 SYGVNS come from the germline V gene. The CDR3 covers 13 residues. As for time point: newly diagnosed, previously untreated cHL patient sample. From thawed PBMCs, magnetic negative selection was used to isolate the CD8+ T cells. Researchers used newly diagnosed, untreated classical Hodgkin lymphoma PBMCs for comparison. The specimen sequenced was CD8+ T cells from blood. This TCR was recovered from a human donor with classical Hodgkin lymphoma. V and J are TRBV25-1 and TRBJ2-7; perhaps TRBD1 as D (6 bases). The CDR3 DNA sequence: TGTGCCAGCAGTCCGGGACAATCCTACGAGCAGTACTTC. Translated: CASSPGQSYEQYF.